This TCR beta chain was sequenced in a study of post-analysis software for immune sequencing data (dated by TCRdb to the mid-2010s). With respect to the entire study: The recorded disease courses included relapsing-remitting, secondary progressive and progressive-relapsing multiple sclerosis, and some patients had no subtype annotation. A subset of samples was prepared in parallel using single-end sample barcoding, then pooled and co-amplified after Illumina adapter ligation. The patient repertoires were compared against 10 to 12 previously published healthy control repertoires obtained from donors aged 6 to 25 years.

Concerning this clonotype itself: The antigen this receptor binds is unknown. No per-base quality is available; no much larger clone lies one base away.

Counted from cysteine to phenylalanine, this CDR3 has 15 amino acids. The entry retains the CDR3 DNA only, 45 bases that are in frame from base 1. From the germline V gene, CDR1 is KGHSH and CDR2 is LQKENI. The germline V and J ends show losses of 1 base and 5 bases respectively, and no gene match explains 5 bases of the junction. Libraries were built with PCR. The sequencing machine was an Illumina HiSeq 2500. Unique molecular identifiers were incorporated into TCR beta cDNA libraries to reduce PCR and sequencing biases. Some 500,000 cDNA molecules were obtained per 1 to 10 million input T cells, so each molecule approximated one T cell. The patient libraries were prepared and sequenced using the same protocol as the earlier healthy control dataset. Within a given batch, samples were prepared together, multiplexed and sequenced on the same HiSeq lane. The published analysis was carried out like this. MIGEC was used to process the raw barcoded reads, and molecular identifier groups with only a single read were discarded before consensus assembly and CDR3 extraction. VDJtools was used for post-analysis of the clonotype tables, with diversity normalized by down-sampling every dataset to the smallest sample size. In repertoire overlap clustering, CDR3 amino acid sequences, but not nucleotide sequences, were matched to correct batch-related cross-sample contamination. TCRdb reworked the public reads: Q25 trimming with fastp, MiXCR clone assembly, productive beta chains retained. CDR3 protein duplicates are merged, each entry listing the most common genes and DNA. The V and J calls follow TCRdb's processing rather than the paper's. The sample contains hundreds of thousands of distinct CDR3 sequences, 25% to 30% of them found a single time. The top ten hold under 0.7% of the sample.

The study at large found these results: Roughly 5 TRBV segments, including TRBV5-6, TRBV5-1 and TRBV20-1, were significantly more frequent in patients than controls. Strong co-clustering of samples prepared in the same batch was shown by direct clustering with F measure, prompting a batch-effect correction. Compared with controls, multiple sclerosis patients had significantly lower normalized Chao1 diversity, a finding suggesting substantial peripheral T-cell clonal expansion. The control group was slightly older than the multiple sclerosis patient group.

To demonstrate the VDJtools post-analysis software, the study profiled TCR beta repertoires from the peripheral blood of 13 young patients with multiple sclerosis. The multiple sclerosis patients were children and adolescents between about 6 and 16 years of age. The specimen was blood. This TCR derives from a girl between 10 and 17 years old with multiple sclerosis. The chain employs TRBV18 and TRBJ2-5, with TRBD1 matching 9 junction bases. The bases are TGTGCCAGCTCACCACGACAGGGGGACAGCGAGACCCAGTACTTC. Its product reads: CASSPRQGDSETQYF.